This T cell receptor beta chain was captured in a study of graft-versus-host responses after intestinal transplantation. Study as a whole: Transplants were multivisceral, liver-intestinal, or isolated intestinal. Every recipient underwent anti-thymocyte globulin induction, then tacrolimus and steroids for approximately 3 years. The study's findings and limits: Analysis identified GvH clones in recipient marrow, with some appearing first in ileum or blood. Declines in HvG clones occurring early post-transplant were associated with peak circulating GvH clone levels.

The CDR3 sequence is 13 residues long. Intraepithelial and lamina propria lymphocytes were isolated from graft specimens. This clone was detected a few times. What it binds is unknown. TCRdb's copy holds only in-frame clones and misses some; the assay was immunoSEQ multiplex PCR. The profile covers under 15,000 clones, with about 70% appearing a single time and 4.3% taken by the ten largest. This receptor was identified in a human patient who received an intestinal transplant, so some T cells may come from the graft donor. Sequences were derived from ileum tissue, sampled about 150 days after intestinal transplantation. This chain links TRBV21-1 with TRBJ2-4; TRBD1, the D gene given by the table, was not confirmed from the DNA. TRBV21-1 is a listed pseudogene. CDR3 amino acids: CASSKEQKNIQYF. The DNA for the CDR3 is TGTGCCAGCAGCAAGGAACAGAAAAACATTCAGTACTTC.